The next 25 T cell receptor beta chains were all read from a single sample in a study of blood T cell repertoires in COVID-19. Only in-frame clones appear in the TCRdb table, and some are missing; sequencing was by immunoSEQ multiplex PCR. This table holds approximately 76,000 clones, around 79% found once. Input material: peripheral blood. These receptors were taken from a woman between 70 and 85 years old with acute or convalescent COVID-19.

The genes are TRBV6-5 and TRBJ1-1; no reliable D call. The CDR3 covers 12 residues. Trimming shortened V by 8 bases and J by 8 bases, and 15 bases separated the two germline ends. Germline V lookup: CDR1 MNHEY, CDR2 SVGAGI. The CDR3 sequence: CASAIRGGEAFF. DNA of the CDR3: TGTGCCAGCGCCATCCGGGGTGGAGAAGCTTTCTTT.

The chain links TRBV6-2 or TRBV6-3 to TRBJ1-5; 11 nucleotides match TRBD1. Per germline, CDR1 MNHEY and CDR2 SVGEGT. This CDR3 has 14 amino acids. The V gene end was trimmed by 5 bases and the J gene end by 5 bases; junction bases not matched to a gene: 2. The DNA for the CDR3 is TGTGCCAGCAGTACGGGACAGGGGGATCAGCCCCAGCATTTT. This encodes CASSTGQGDQPQHF.

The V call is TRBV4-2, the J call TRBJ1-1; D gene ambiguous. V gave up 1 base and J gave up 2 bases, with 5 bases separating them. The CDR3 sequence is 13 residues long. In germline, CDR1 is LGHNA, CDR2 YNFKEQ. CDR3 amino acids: CASSQVINTEAFF. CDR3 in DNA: TGTGCCAGCAGCCAAGTAATTAACACTGAAGCTTTCTTT.

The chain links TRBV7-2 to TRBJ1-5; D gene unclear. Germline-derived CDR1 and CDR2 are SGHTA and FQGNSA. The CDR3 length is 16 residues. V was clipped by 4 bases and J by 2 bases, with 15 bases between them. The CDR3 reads CASSSSGSGGNQPQHF. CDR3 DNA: TGTGCCAGCAGCTCATCGGGGTCCGGGGGCAATCAGCCCCAGCATTTT.

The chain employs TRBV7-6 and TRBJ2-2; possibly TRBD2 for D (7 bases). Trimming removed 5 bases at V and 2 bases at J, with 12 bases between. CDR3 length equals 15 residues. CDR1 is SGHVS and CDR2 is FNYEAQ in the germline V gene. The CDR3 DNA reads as TGTGCCAGCAGCCCAAGGGGGGGCAACACCGGGGAGCTGTTTTTT. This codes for CASSPRGGNTGELFF. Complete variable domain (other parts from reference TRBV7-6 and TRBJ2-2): GAGVSQSPRYKVTKRGQDVALRCDPISGHVSLYWYRQALGQGPEFLTYFNYEAQQDKSGLPNDRFSAERPEGSISTLTIQRTEQRDSAMYRCASSPRGGNTGELFFGEGSRLTVL.

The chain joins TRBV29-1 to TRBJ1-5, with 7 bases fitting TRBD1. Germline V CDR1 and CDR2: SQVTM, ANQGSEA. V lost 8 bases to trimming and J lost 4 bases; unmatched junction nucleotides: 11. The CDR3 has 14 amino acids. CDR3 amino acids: CSLRQGGENQPQHF. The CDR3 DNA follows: TGCAGCTTACGACAGGGTGGGGAGAATCAGCCCCAGCATTTT.

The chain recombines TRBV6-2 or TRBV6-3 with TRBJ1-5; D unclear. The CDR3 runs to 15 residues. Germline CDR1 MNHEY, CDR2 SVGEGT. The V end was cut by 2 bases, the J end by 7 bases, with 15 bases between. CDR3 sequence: CASSYLAGSGQPQHF. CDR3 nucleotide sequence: TGTGCCAGCAGTTACCTTGCGGGGTCCGGACAGCCCCAGCATTTT.

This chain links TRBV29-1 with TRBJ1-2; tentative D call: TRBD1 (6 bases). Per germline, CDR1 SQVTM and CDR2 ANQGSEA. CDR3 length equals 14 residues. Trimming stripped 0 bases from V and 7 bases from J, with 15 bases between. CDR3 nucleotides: TGCAGCGTTGAAGACACCGTTGGGGGGGCTGGCTACACCTTC. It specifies CSVEDTVGGAGYTF.

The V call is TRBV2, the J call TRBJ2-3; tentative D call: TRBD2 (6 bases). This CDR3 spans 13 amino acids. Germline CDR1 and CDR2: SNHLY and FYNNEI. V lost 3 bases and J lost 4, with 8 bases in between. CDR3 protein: CASSETSSDTQYF. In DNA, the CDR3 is TGTGCCAGCAGTGAGACTAGTTCAGATACGCAGTATTTT. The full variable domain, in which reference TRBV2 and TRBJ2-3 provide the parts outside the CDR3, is EPEVTQTPSHQVTQMGQEVILRCVPISNHLYFYWYRQILGQKVEFLVSFYNNEISEKSEIFDDQFSVERPDGSNFTLKIRSTKLEDSAMYFCASSETSSDTQYFGPGTRLTVL.

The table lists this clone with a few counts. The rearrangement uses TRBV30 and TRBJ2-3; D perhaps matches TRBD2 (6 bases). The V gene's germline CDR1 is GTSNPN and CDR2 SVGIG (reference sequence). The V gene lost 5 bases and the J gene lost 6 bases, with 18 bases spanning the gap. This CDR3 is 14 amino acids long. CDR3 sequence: CAWVRGSGLDTQYF. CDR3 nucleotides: TGTGCCTGGGTCCGGGGTAGCGGACTGGATACGCAGTATTTT. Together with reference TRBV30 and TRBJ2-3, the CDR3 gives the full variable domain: SQTIHQWPATLVQPVGSPLSLECTVEGTSNPNLYWYRQAAGRGLQLLFYSVGIGQISSEVPQNLSASRPQDRQFILSSKKLLLSDSGFYLCAWVRGSGLDTQYFGPGTRLTVL.

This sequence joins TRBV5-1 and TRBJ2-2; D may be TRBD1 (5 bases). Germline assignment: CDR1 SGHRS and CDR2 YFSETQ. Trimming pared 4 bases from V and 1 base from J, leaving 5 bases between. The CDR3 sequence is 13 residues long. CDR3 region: CASSTGNTGELFF. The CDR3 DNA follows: TGCGCCAGCAGCACAGGGAACACCGGGGAGCTGTTTTTT.

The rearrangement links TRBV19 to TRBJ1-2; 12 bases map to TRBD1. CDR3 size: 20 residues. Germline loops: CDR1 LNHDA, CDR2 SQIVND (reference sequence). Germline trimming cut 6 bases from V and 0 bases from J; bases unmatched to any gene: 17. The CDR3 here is CASRFKGQGAISRSNYGYTF. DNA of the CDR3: TGTGCCAGTAGGTTCAAGGGACAGGGGGCAATCTCCCGATCTAACTATGGCTACACCTTC.

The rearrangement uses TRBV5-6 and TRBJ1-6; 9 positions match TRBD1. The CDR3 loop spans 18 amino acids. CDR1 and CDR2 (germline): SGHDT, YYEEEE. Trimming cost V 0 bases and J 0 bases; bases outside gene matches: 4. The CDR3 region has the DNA TGTGCCAGCAGCTTGGCCGGGACAGGGAGCTCCTATAATTCACCCCTCCACTTT. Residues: CASSLAGTGSSYNSPLHF.

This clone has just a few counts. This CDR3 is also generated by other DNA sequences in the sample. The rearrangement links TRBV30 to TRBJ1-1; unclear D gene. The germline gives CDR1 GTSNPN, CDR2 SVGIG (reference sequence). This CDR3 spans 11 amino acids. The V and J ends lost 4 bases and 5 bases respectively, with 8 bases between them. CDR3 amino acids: CAWIRRTEAFF. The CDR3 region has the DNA TGTGCCTGGATCCGTCGGACTGAAGCTTTCTTT.

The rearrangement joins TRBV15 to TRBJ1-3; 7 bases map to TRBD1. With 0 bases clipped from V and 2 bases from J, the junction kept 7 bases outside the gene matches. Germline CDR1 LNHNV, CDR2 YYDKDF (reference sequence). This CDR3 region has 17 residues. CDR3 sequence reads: CATSRDLWQGAGNTIYF. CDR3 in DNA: TGTGCCACCAGCAGAGATCTGTGGCAGGGGGCTGGAAACACCATATATTTT.

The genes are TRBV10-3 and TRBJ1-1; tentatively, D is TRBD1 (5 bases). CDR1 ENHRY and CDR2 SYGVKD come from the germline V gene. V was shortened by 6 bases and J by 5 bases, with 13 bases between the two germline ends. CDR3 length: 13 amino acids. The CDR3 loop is CAIRSRVETEAFF. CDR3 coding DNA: TGTGCCATCAGGAGCAGGGTAGAGACTGAAGCTTTCTTT.

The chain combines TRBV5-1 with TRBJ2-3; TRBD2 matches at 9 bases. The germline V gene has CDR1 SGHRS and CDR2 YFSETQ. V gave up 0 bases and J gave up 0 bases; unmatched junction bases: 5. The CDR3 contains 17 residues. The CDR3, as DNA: TGCGCCAGCAGCTTGGTACCTAGCGGGGTTAGCACAGATACGCAGTATTTT. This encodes CASSLVPSGVSTDTQYF.

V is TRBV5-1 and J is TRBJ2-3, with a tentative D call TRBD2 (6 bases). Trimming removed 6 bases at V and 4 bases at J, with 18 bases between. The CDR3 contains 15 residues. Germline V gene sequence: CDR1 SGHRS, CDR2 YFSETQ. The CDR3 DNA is TGCGCCAGCATGGGGGACTCCTTGAGGCCAGATACGCAGTATTTT. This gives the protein CASMGDSLRPDTQYF. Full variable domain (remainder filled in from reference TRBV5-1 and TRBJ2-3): KAGVTQTPRYLIKTRGQQVTLSCSPISGHRSVSWYQQTPGQGLQFLFEYFSETQRNKGNFPGRFSGRQFSNSRSEMNVSTLELGDSALYLCASMGDSLRPDTQYFGPGTRLTVL.

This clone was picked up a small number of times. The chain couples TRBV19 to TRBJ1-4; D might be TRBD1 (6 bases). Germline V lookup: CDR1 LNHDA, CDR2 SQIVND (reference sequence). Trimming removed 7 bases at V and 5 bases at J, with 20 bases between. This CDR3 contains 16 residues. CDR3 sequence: CASINTGKGENEKLFF. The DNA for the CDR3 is TGTGCCAGTATCAATACCGGAAAGGGGGAGAATGAAAAACTGTTTTTT.

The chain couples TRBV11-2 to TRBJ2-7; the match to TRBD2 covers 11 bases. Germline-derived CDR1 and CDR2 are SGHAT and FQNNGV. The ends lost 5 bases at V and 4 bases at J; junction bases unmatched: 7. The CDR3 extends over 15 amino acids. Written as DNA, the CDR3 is TGTGCCAGCAGCGCTAGCGGGGGGAGGACTTACGAGCAGTACTTC. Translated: CASSASGGRTYEQYF.

CDR3 DNA sequence: TGTGCCACCAGCAGAGACAGGGTAGAGACCCAGTACTTC. This encodes CATSRDRVETQYF. The chain links TRBV15 to TRBJ2-5; a possible D gene is TRBD1 (5 bases). The germline V and J ends were trimmed by 0 bases and 4 bases, with 6 bases remaining between them. This CDR3 comprises 13 residues. CDR1 is LNHNV and CDR2 is YYDKDF in the germline V gene (reference sequence).

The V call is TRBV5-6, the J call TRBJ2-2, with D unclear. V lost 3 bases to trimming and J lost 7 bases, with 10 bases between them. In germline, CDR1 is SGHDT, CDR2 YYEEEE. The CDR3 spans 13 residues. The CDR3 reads CASSSSLFGELFF. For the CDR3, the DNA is TGTGCCAGCAGCTCTTCCCTCTTCGGGGAGCTGTTTTTT.

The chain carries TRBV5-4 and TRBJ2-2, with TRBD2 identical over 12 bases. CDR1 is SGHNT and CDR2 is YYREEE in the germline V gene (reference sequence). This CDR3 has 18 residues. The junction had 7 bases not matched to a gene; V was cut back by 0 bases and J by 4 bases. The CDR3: CASSLGLAGAVGTGELFF. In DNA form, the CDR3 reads TGTGCCAGCAGCTTGGGACTAGCGGGGGCAGTCGGCACCGGGGAGCTGTTTTTT.

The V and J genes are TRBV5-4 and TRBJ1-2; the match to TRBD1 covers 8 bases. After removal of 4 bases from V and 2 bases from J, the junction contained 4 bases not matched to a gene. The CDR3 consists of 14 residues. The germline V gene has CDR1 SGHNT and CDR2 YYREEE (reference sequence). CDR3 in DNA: TGTGCCAGCAGCCAGACAGGGGAGAACTATGGCTACACCTTC. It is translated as CASSQTGENYGYTF. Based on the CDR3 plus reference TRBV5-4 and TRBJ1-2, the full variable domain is ETGVTQSPTHLIKTRGQQVTLRCSSQSGHNTVSWYQQALGQGPQFIFQYYREEENGRGNFPPRFSGLQFPNYSSELNVNALELDDSALYLCASSQTGENYGYTFGSGTRLTVV.

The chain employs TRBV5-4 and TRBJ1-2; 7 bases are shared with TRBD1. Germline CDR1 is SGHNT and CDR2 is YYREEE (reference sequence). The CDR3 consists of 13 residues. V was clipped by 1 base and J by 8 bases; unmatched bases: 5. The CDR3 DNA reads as TGTGCCAGCAGCTTGTTTACAGGGGTCGGCTACACCTTC. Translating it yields CASSLFTGVGYTF.